This entry lists 27 T cell receptor beta chains sequenced from one sample in a study of T cell repertoires in cytomegalovirus infection. Using its own MiXCR run on the reads, TCRdb lists one record per CDR3 protein. The data contain 300,000 to 400,000 distinct CDR3 sequences, 15% to 20% of them singletons. The specimen was PBMCs. The source is a human donor in good health (CMV status not recorded). Some clones in this sample may be carry-over from other donors' samples.

The V and J genes are TRBV5-1 and TRBJ1-4, with D tentatively TRBD1 (6 bases). Deletions cut 4 bases from V and 8 bases from J, with 6 bases between. Germline assignment: CDR1 SGHRS and CDR2 YFSETQ. This CDR3 is built from 11 residues. CDR3 loop: CASSGGEKLFF. The CDR3 DNA reads TGCGCCAGCAGCGGGGGCGAAAAACTGTTTTTT. The full variable domain, rest sourced from reference TRBV5-1 and TRBJ1-4, is KAGVTQTPRYLIKTRGQQVTLSCSPISGHRSVSWYQQTPGQGLQFLFEYFSETQRNKGNFPGRFSGRQFSNSRSEMNVSTLELGDSALYLCASSGGEKLFFGSGTQLSVL.

In its sample, this clonotype was seen many times. The chain combines TRBV19 with TRBJ2-7, with D unresolved. The CDR3 spans 14 residues. Germline lookup yields CDR1 LNHDA and CDR2 SQIVND (reference sequence). With 4 bases removed from V and 2 bases from J, the gap between germline ends came to 12 bases. CDR3 bases: TGTGCCAGTAGTACCCCCGGCAGCGCCTACGAGCAGTACTTC. This codes for CASSTPGSAYEQYF.

The rearrangement uses TRBV19 and TRBJ2-3; 8 nucleotides agree with TRBD2. Germline CDR1 and CDR2: LNHDA and SQIVND (reference sequence). The V and J ends lost 3 bases and 2 bases, in that order; junction bases with no gene match: 10. CDR3 length: 17 amino acids. Here the CDR3 reads CASSMQAGGFITDTQYF. The CDR3 bases are TGTGCCAGTAGTATGCAGGCGGGAGGCTTTATCACAGATACGCAGTATTTT.

This clonotype was detected ten times or more. This chain links TRBV2 with TRBJ2-5; D is ambiguous. Deletions cut 8 bases from V and 5 bases from J, with 15 bases between. Germline CDR1 is SNHLY and CDR2 is FYNNEI. The CDR3 has 13 residues. The chain's CDR3 is CASHNVYGETQYF. In DNA form, the CDR3 reads TGTGCCAGCCACAACGTATACGGGGAGACCCAGTACTTC.

This clonotype was seen repeatedly, ten times or more. The rearrangement links TRBV7-2 to TRBJ2-3; the match to TRBD1 covers 10 bases. The V and J ends lost 5 bases and 6 bases, in that order; junction bases with no gene match: 14. The CDR3 consists of 17 residues. Germline CDR1 reads SGHTA; CDR2 reads FQGNSA. CDR3 coding DNA: TGTGCCAGCAGCCTCCACCTTACCGGGACAGGGGTGGATACGCAGTATTTT. It is translated as CASSLHLTGTGVDTQYF.

This clonotype has only a few counts. CDR3 in DNA: TGTGCCAGCAGCCTCGGGGCTCTGGATACGCAGTATTTT. Translation gives CASSLGALDTQYF. The chain is built from TRBV11-3 and TRBJ2-3, with D possibly called TRBD1 or TRBD2 (5 bases each). This CDR3 contains 13 residues. Germline CDR1 reads SGHNT; CDR2 reads YENEEA. V shed 5 bases and J shed 6 bases, with 12 bases lying between them.

At least ten counts were recorded for this clonotype. This chain uses TRBV7-2 with TRBJ1-2; 8 bases match TRBD1. The V and J ends lost 4 bases and 3 bases, in that order; junction bases with no gene match: 4. The CDR3 consists of 14 residues. Per germline, CDR1 SGHTA and CDR2 FQGNSA. The DNA of the CDR3 is TGTGCCAGCAGCTCGGTGACAGGGGACTATGGCTACACCTTC. It is translated as CASSSVTGDYGYTF.

The chain is built from TRBV2 and TRBJ1-5; 7 positions match TRBD1. This CDR3 has 15 residues. CDR1 is SNHLY and CDR2 is FYNNEI in the germline V gene. Germline trimming cut 6 bases from V and 4 bases from J; bases unmatched to any gene: 9. In nucleotides, the CDR3 is TGTGCCAGCAGCCAGACAGGGAGAGCGAATCAGCCCCAGCATTTT. Its protein product is CASSQTGRANQPQHF.

The count of this clonotype is one. V and J are TRBV30 and TRBJ1-3, with D possibly TRBD1 on 6 matching bases. The CDR3 is made up of 16 amino acids. Germline V CDR1 and CDR2: GTSNPN, SVGIG (reference sequence). Trimming left V 3 bases short and J 0 bases short, with 15 bases between. This chain's CDR3 is CAWRLAGTRSGNTIYF. CDR3 DNA: TGTGCCTGGAGGCTGGCGGGGACACGCTCTGGAAACACCATATATTTT.

Only a few counts were recorded for this clonotype. This sequence joins TRBV11-2 and TRBJ1-4; D remains ambiguous. The CDR3 covers 14 residues. Germline V CDR1 and CDR2: SGHAT, FQNNGV. Trimming took off 3 bases at V and 8 bases at J, with 13 bases between the two ends. CDR3 in amino acids: CASSFQRGGEKLFF. CDR3 DNA: TGTGCCAGCAGCTTCCAACGCGGCGGGGAAAAACTGTTTTTT.

This clonotype was recorded many times. The chain joins TRBV7-2 to TRBJ1-2; TRBD1 might be the D (5 bases). Per the germline V gene, CDR1 is SGHTA and CDR2 is FQGNSA. Trimming removed 1 base at V and 6 bases at J, with 12 bases between. This CDR3 is built from 14 residues. CDR3 coding DNA: TGTGCCAGCAGCTTAGGAGCAGGGCCGGATGGCTACACCTTC. This encodes CASSLGAGPDGYTF.

This rearrangement joins TRBV28 to TRBJ1-5, with a weak D call TRBD1 (5 bases). Trimming left V 6 bases short and J 6 bases short, with 15 bases between. This CDR3 is built from 14 residues. Germline CDR1 MDHEN, CDR2 SYDVKM. CDR3 sequence reads: CASSRGQGFQPQHF. The CDR3 nucleotides read TGTGCCAGCAGCCGCGGCCAGGGTTTTCAGCCCCAGCATTTT. The entire variable domain, with the rest obtained from reference TRBV28 and TRBJ1-5, is as follows: DVKVTQSSRYLVKRTGEKVFLECVQDMDHENMFWYRQDPGLGLRLIYFSYDVKMKEKGDIPEGYSVSREKKERFSLILESASTNQTSMYLCASSRGQGFQPQHFGDGTRLSIL.

This chain connects TRBV6-2 or TRBV6-3 to TRBJ2-7; the D gene is possibly TRBD1 (5 bases). CDR1 MNHEY and CDR2 SVGEGT come from the germline V gene. There are 15 residues in the CDR3. V lost 0 bases and J lost 2, with 11 bases in between. In nucleotides, the CDR3 is TGTGCCAGCAGTTACTCGAATCAGGGTACCTACGAGCAGTACTTC. Translation gives CASSYSNQGTYEQYF.

This clonotype turned up a few times. This chain links TRBV7-9 with TRBJ2-6; D may match TRBD1 or TRBD2 (5 bases each). Germline-derived CDR1 and CDR2 are SEHNR and FQNEAQ (reference sequence). Between the trimmed V and J ends, which lost 3 bases and 2 bases, there was a span of 17 bases. This CDR3 has 18 amino acids. The CDR3 DNA reads as TGTGCCAGCAGCTTGACGGGACCAACCTACGCTGGGGCCAACGTCCTGACTTTC. Its protein is CASSLTGPTYAGANVLTF. The whole variable domain, remainder taken from reference TRBV7-9 and TRBJ2-6, is DTGVSQNPRHKITKRGQNVTFRCDPISEHNRLYWYRQTLGQGPEFLTYFQNEAQLEKSRLLSDRFSAERPKGSFSTLEIQRTEQGDSAMYLCASSLTGPTYAGANVLTFGAGSRLTVL.

This clonotype has just a few counts. CDR3 protein: CASSYRPYGNQPQHF. As DNA, the CDR3 is TGTGCCAGCAGTTACCGGCCCTACGGTAATCAGCCCCAGCATTTT. V is TRBV6-5 and J is TRBJ1-5; D is undetermined. The CDR3 is made up of 15 amino acids. Germline CDR1 and CDR2: MNHEY and SVGAGI. The germline V and J ends were trimmed by 2 bases and 4 bases, with 12 bases remaining between them.

The table lists this clonotype with a few counts. The J gene is TRBJ2-7, the V gene TRBV6-4, with a weak D call TRBD1 (5 bases). The CDR3 is 16 amino acids. Trimming cost V 10 bases and J 0 bases, with 22 bases left between them. Looked up from germline, CDR1 is MRHNA and CDR2 is SNTAGT. The CDR3 loop is CATSSRGRDGSYEQYF. CDR3 coding DNA: TGTGCCACCTCGTCTCGAGGCAGGGATGGCTCCTACGAGCAGTACTTC.

V gene TRBV28 combines with J gene TRBJ2-7, with a weak D call TRBD1 (5 bases). CDR1 MDHEN and CDR2 SYDVKM come from the germline V gene. This CDR3 contains 17 residues. The V and J ends lost 4 bases and 0 bases respectively, with 19 bases between them. The CDR3 DNA follows: TGTGCCAGCAGTTCCTGGCAGGGTCTAATGAGCTCCTACGAGCAGTACTTC. It translates to CASSSWQGLMSSYEQYF.

This clonotype was seen more than once but under ten times. This rearrangement joins TRBV12-3 or TRBV12-4 to TRBJ2-7; TRBD1 matches 9 bases. Trimming cost V 4 bases and J 6 bases; bases outside gene matches: 10. The CDR3 contains 15 residues. In DNA form, the CDR3 reads TGTGCCAGCAGTTCCGTATCCGGACAGGGGTCCGAGCAGTACTTC. Translated, it gives CASSSVSGQGSEQYF.

The chain carries TRBV12-3 or TRBV12-4 and TRBJ1-4; possible D gene TRBD1, 5 bases. The V gene lost 3 bases and the J gene lost 8 bases, with 13 bases spanning the gap. This CDR3 region has 14 residues. The CDR3 coding sequence is TGTGCCAGCAGTTTCGCGGGGAAGGGGGAAAAACTGTTTTTT. Residues: CASSFAGKGEKLFF.

This clonotype was found many times. The gene calls are TRBV7-2 and TRBJ2-5, with D unclear. Deletions cut 1 base from V and 3 bases from J, with 3 bases between. The CDR3 loop spans 12 amino acids. Germline loops: CDR1 SGHTA, CDR2 FQGNSA. CDR3 DNA: TGTGCCAGCAGCTTAGACAAAGAGACCCAGTACTTC. This encodes CASSLDKETQYF.

J is TRBJ2-3 and V is TRBV12-5; no clear D gene. This CDR3 is built from 14 residues. Germline CDR1 reads LGHNT; CDR2 reads FRNRAP. The V end lost 6 bases, the J end lost 7 bases, and 17 bases lay between the germline ends. CDR3 sequence reads: CASGPGPPRNTQYF. CDR3 in DNA: TGTGCTAGTGGCCCCGGTCCTCCGCGCAATACGCAGTATTTT.

The chain recombines TRBV10-3 with TRBJ2-3, with D perhaps TRBD2 (6 bases). The length of the CDR3 is 11 residues. The germline V gene encodes CDR1 ENHRY and CDR2 SYGVKD. V lost 11 bases to trimming and J lost 6 bases, with 12 bases between them. The CDR3 bases are TGTGCCTCCCAAGGAGGGGATACGCAGTATTTT. Protein product: CASQGGDTQYF.

This clonotype was seen ten or more times. The J gene is TRBJ2-3, the V gene TRBV5-1, with D possibly being TRBD1 or TRBD2 (5 bases each). The germline V gene has CDR1 SGHRS and CDR2 YFSETQ. The CDR3 has 15 amino acids. V was shortened by 4 bases and J by 5 bases, with 17 bases between the two germline ends. CDR3 nucleotides: TGCGCCAGCAGCCCCAATGGGCAGGGAGTAGATACGCAGTATTTT. Translating gives CASSPNGQGVDTQYF.

There are many counts of this clonotype. The rearrangement uses TRBV7-2 and TRBJ2-4; possibly TRBD1 for D (5 bases). This CDR3 comprises 15 residues. Looked up from germline, CDR1 is SGHTA and CDR2 is FQGNSA. V gave up 1 base and J gave up 6 bases, with 13 bases separating them. The CDR3 sequence: CASSLDRMTLNIQYF. For the CDR3, the DNA is TGTGCCAGCAGCTTAGACAGGATGACCTTAAACATTCAGTACTTC.

At least ten counts were recorded for this clonotype. The chain couples TRBV7-2 to TRBJ2-7, with 9 bases that match TRBD2. V was clipped by 6 bases and J by 4 bases; unmatched bases: 4. CDR3 length equals 13 residues. Germline CDR1 and CDR2: SGHTA and FQGNSA. CDR3 sequence reads: CASRVSGRYEQYF. The CDR3 DNA reads TGTGCCAGCAGAGTAAGCGGGAGGTACGAGCAGTACTTC.

This clonotype occurred many times. The CDR3 nucleotides read TGTGCCAGCAGCCCTGAAGGACTAGCGGGGATTTACGAGCAGTACTTC. Translation gives CASSPEGLAGIYEQYF. The genes are TRBV7-2 and TRBJ2-7, with 12 nucleotides matching TRBD2. Trimming took 5 bases from V and 4 from J; bases not matched to a gene: 9. The CDR3 loop spans 16 amino acids. Germline loops: CDR1 SGHTA, CDR2 FQGNSA.

The J gene is TRBJ1-1, the V gene TRBV5-6; 11 bases are a match to TRBD1. The CDR3 has 15 amino acids. In germline, CDR1 is SGHDT, CDR2 YYEEEE. V trimming: 3 bases; J trimming: 6 bases; junction bases outside the gene matches: 7. The CDR3 reads CASSSGTGGRAEAFF. The CDR3 coding sequence is TGTGCCAGCAGCTCCGGGACAGGGGGAAGGGCTGAAGCTTTCTTT.